This TCR beta chain was obtained from a study of cytomegalovirus exposure and HLA in healthy donors. Measured with immunoSEQ multiplex PCR; TCRdb has only the in-frame clones, and not every one. The sample shows 65,000 to 80,000 clones, roughly 92% of them seen only once. This clone occurred once. Antigen unknown. The V end was cut by 7 bases, the J end by 3 bases, with 9 bases between. Germline V gives CDR1 ENHRY, CDR2 SYGVKD. The CDR3 runs 12 residues. General observations from the study: The study designated 160 or so TCR beta chains cytomegalovirus-associated.

The source material was PBMCs. The genes are TRBV10-3 and TRBJ1-2; weak D call: TRBD1 (6 bases). The clonotype was recovered from a woman aged 18-29 years in good health and CMV-seropositive. CDR3 sequence (DNA): TGTGCCATCAAGGCAGGGGACTATGGCTACACCTTC. It translates to CAIKAGDYGYTF.